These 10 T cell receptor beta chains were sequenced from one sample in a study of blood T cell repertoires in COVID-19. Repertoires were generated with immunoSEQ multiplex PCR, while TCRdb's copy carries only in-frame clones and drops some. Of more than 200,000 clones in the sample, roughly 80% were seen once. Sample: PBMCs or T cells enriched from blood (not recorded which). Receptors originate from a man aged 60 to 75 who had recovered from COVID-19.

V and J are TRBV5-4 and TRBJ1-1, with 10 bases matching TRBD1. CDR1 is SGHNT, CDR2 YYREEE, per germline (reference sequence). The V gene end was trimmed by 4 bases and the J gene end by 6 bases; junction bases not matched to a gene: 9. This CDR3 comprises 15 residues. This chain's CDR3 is CASSDGQGVWAEAFF. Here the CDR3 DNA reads TGTGCCAGCAGCGACGGACAGGGGGTGTGGGCTGAAGCTTTCTTT.

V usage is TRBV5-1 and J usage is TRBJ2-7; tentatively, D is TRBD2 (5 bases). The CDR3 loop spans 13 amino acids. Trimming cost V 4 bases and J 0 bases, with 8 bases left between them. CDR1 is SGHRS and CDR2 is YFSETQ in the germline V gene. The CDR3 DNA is TGCGCCAGCAGCCCGGACTCCTCCTACGAGCAGTACTTC. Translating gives CASSPDSSYEQYF.

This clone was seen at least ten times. The CDR3 sequence: CASSTGTEAFAFF. CDR3 in DNA: TGTGCCAGCAGCACCGGGACAGAAGCTTTTGCTTTCTTT. The gene calls are TRBV5-5 and TRBJ1-1, with 7 bases aligning to TRBD1. The germline V gene has CDR1 SGHKS and CDR2 YYEKEE (reference sequence). V gave up 4 bases and J gave up 11 bases; unmatched junction bases: 11. CDR3 length: 13 amino acids. The full variable domain, its missing parts supplied by reference TRBV5-5 and TRBJ1-1, is DAGVTQSPTHLIKTRGQQVTLRCSPISGHKSVSWYQQVLGQGPQFIFQYYEKEERGRGNFPDRFSARQFPNYSSELNVNALLLGDSALYLCASSTGTEAFAFFGQGTRLTVV.

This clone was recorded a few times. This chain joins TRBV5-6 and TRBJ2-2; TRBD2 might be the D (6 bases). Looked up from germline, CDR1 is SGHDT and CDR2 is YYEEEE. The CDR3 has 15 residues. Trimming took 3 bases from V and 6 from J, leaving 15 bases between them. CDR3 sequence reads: CASSSSFREAGELFF. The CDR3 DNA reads TGTGCCAGCAGCTCGTCTTTTAGGGAGGCCGGGGAGCTGTTTTTT.

The chain's CDR3 is CASFATSGGRYNEQFF. In DNA form, the CDR3 reads TGTGCCAGCTTCGCGACTAGCGGGGGGCGATACAATGAGCAGTTCTTC. The chain uses TRBV18 and TRBJ2-1; the match to TRBD2 covers 13 bases. Germline lookup yields CDR1 KGHSH and CDR2 LQKENI. V lost 7 bases and J lost 4; bases outside the gene matches: 7. This CDR3 is 16 amino acids long.

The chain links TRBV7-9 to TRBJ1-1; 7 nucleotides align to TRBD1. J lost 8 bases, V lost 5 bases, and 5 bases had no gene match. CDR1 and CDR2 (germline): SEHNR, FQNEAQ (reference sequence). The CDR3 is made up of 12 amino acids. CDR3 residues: CASSATGYEAFF. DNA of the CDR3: TGTGCCAGCAGCGCGACAGGGTACGAAGCTTTCTTT.

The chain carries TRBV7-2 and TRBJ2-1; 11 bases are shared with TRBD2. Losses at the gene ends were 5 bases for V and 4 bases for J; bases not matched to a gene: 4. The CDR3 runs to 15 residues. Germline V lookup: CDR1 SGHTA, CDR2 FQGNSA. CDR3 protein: CASSQLAGGYNEQFF. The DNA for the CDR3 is TGTGCCAGCAGCCAGCTAGCGGGGGGTTACAATGAGCAGTTCTTC.

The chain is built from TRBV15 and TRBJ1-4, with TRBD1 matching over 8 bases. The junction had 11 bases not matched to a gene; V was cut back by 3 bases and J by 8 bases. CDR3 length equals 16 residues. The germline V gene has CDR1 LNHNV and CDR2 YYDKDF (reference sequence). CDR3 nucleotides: TGTGCCACCAGCAGCCAACAGGCCAGGGGGCAGGAAAAACTGTTTTTT. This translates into CATSSQQARGQEKLFF.

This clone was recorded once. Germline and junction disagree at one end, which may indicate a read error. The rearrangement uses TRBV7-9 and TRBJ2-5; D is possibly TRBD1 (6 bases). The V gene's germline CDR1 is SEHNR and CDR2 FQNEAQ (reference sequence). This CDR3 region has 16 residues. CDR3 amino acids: CASSFRPRTAREAQYF. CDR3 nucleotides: TGTGCCAGCAGCTTTCGACCTAGGACAGCTCGAGAGGCCCAGTACTTC.

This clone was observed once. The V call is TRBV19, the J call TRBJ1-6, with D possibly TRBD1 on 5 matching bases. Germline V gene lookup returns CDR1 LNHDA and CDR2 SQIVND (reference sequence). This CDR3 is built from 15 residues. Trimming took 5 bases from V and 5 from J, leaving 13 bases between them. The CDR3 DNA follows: TGTGCCAGTAGTCAGGGAGGGAGGAATAATTCACCCCTCCACTTT. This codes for CASSQGGRNNSPLHF.